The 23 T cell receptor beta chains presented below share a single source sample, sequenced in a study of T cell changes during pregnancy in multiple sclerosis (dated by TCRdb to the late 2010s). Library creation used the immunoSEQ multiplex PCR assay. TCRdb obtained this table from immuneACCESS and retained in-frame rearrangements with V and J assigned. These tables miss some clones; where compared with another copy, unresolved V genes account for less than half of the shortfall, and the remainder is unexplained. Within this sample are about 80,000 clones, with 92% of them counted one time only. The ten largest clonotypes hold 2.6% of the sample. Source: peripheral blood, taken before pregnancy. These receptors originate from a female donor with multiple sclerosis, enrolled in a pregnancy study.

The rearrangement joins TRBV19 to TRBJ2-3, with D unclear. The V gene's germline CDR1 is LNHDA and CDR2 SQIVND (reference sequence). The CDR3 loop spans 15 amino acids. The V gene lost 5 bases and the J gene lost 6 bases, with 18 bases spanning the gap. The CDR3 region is CASSLVTSLMDTQYF. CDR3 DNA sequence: TGTGCCAGTAGTTTGGTTACTTCTCTCATGGATACGCAGTATTTT.

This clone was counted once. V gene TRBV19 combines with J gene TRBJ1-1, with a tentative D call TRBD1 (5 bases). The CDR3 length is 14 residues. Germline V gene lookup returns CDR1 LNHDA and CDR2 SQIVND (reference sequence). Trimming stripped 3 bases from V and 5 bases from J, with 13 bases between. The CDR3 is CASSMNGGTTEAFF. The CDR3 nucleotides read TGTGCCAGTAGTATGAATGGAGGGACGACTGAAGCTTTCTTT. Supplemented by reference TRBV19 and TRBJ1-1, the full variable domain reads DGGITQSPKYLFRKEGQNVTLSCEQNLNHDAMYWYRQDPGQGLRLIYYSQIVNDFQKGDIAEGYSVSREKKESFPLTVTSAQKNPTAFYLCASSMNGGTTEAFFGQGTRLTVV.

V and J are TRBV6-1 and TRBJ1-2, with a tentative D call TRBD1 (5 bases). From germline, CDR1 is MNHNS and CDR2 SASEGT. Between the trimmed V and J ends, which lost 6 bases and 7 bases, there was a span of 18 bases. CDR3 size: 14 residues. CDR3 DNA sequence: TGTGCCAGCAGCCAAGCCAGGGCGGTGGGTGGCTACACCTTC. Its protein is CASSQARAVGGYTF.

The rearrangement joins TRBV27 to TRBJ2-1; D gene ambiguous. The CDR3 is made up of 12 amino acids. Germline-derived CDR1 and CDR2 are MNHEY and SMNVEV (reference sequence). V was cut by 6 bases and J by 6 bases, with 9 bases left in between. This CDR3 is CASRSYFNEQFF. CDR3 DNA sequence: TGTGCCAGCAGATCGTATTTCAATGAGCAGTTCTTC.

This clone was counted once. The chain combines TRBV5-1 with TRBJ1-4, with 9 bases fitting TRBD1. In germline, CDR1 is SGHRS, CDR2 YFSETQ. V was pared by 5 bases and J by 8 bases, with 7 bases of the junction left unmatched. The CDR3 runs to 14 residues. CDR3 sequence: CASRGTGMNEKLFF. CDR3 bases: TGCGCCAGCAGGGGGACAGGGATGAACGAAAAACTGTTTTTT.

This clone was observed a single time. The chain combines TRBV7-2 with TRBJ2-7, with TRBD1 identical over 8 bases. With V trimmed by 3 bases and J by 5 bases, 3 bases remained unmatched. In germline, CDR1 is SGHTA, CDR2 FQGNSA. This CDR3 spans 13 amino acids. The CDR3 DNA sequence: TGTGCCAGCAGCTTGAACAGGGGGAACGAGCAGTACTTC. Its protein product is CASSLNRGNEQYF.

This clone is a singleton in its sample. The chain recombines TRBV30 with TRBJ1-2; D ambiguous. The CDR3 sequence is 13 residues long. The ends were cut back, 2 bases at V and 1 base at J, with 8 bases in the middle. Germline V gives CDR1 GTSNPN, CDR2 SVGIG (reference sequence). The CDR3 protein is CAWSQAVNYGYTF. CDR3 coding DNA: TGTGCCTGGAGTCAGGCAGTTAACTATGGCTACACCTTC. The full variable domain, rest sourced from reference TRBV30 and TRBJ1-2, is SQTIHQWPATLVQPVGSPLSLECTVEGTSNPNLYWYRQAAGRGLQLLFYSVGIGQISSEVPQNLSASRPQDRQFILSSKKLLLSDSGFYLCAWSQAVNYGYTFGSGTRLTVV.

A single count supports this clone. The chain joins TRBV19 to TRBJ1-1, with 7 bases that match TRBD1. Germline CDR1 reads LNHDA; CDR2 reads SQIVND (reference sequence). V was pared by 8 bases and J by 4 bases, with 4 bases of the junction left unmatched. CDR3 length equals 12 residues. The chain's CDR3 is CASLRQGTEAFF. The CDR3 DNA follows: TGTGCCAGTTTGAGACAGGGCACTGAAGCTTTCTTT.

The CDR3 DNA follows: TGTGCCAGCGGGGCCGGACAGGGGTCCTACGAGCAGTACTTC. It is translated as CASGAGQGSYEQYF. V is TRBV6-5 and J is TRBJ2-7; 9 nucleotides align to TRBD1. Germline V gives CDR1 MNHEY, CDR2 SVGAGI. The CDR3 spans 14 residues. The J segment lost 1 base and the V segment lost 8 bases, leaving 6 bases of the junction unmatched.

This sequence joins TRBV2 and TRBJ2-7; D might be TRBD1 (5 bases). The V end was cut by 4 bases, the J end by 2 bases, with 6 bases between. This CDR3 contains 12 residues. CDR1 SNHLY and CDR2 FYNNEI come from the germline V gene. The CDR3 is CASSGQTYEQYF. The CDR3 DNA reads TGTGCCAGCAGTGGACAGACCTACGAGCAGTACTTC.

The CDR3 nucleotides are TGCGCCAGCCGGACTAGCGGGACACAAGATACGCAGTATTTT. Translated: CASRTSGTQDTQYF. The chain recombines TRBV5-1 with TRBJ2-3; 12 nucleotides agree with TRBD2. This CDR3 region has 14 residues. Germline lookup yields CDR1 SGHRS and CDR2 YFSETQ. V was pared by 7 bases and J by 5 bases, with 5 bases of the junction left unmatched. Combining the CDR3 with reference TRBV5-1 and TRBJ2-3 gives the whole variable domain KAGVTQTPRYLIKTRGQQVTLSCSPISGHRSVSWYQQTPGQGLQFLFEYFSETQRNKGNFPGRFSGRQFSNSRSEMNVSTLELGDSALYLCASRTSGTQDTQYFGPGTRLTVL.

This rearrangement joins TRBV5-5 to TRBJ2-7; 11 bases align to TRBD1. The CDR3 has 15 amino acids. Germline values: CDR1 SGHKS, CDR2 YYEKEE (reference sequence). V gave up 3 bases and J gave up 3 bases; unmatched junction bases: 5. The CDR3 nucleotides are TGTGCCAGCAGCTGGACAGGGGGCACTAACTACGAGCAGTACTTC. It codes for CASSWTGGTNYEQYF.

The CDR3 spells CASSPTGGFFAGANVLTF. In DNA form, the CDR3 reads TGTGCCAGTAGTCCAACTGGGGGGTTCTTTGCTGGGGCCAACGTCCTGACTTTC. The chain couples TRBV19 to TRBJ2-6; perhaps TRBD2 as D (6 bases). V was clipped by 5 bases and J by 2 bases, with 19 bases between them. CDR1 LNHDA and CDR2 SQIVND come from the germline V gene (reference sequence). The CDR3 has 18 residues.

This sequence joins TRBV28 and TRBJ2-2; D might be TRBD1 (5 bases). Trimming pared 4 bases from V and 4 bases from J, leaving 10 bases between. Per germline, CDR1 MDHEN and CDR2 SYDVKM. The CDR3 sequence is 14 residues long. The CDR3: CASSSPTVTGELFF. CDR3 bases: TGTGCCAGCAGTTCCCCGACAGTCACCGGGGAGCTGTTTTTT.

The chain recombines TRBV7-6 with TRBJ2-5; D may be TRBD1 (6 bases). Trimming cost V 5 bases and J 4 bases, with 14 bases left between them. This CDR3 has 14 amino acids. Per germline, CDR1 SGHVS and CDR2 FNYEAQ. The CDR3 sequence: CASSVTGLGETQYF. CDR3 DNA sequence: TGTGCCAGCAGCGTAACAGGGTTGGGAGAGACCCAGTACTTC.

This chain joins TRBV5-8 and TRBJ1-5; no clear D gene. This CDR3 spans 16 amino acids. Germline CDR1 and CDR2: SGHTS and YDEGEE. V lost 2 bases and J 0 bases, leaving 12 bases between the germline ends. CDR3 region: CASSFLRGGSNQPQHF. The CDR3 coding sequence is TGTGCCAGCAGCTTTCTTCGAGGAGGTAGCAATCAGCCCCAGCATTTT.

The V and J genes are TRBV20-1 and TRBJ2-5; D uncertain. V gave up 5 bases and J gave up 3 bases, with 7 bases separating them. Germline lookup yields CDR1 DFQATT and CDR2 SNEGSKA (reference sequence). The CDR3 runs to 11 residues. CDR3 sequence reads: CSAYMEETQYF. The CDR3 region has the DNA TGCAGTGCTTACATGGAAGAGACCCAGTACTTC.

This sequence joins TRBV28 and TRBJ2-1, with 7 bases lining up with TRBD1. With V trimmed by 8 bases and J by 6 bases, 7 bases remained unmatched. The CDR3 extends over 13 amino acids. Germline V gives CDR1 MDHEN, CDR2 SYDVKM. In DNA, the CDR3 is TGTGCCAGCGAAGGGGCAGGGGGCAATGAGCAGTTCTTC. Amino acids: CASEGAGGNEQFF. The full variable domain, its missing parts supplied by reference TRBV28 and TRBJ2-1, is DVKVTQSSRYLVKRTGEKVFLECVQDMDHENMFWYRQDPGLGLRLIYFSYDVKMKEKGDIPEGYSVSREKKERFSLILESASTNQTSMYLCASEGAGGNEQFFGPGTRLTVL.

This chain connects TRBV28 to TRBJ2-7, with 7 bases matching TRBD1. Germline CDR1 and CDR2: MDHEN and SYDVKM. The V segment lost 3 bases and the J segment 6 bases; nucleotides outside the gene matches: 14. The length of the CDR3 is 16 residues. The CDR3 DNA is TGTGCCAGCAGTTTGAGATGGACAGGTAGGGGAGCCGAGCAGTACTTC. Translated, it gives CASSLRWTGRGAEQYF.

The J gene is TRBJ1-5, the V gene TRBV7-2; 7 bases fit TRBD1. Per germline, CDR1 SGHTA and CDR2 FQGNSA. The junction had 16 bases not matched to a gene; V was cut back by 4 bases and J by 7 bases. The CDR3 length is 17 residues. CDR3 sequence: CASSSPQGQNQIQPQHF. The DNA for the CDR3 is TGTGCCAGCAGCTCCCCTCAGGGACAGAATCAAATCCAGCCCCAGCATTTT.

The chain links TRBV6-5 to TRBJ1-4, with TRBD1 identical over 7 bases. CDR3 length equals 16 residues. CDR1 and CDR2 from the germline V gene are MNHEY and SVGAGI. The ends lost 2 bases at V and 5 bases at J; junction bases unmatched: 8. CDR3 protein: CASSYRPLTGNEKLFF. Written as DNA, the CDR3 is TGTGCCAGCAGTTACAGGCCCCTGACAGGGAATGAAAAACTGTTTTTT.

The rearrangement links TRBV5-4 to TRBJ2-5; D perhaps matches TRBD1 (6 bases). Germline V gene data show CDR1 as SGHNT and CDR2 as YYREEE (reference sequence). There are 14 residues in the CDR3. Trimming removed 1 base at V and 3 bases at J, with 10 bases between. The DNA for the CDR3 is TGTGCCAGCAGCTTGACGGCAGGGGAAGAGACCCAGTACTTC. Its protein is CASSLTAGEETQYF.

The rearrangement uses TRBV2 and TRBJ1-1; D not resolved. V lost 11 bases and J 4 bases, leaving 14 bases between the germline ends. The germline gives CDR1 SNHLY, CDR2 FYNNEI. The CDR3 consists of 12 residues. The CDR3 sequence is CARAVPGTEAFF. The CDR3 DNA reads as TGTGCCCGTGCAGTACCTGGCACTGAAGCTTTCTTT.